This T cell receptor beta chain was recorded in a study of Graves' ophthalmopathy and Graves' hyperthyroidism. As for the study in general: A follow-up of 18 months without ophthalmopathy meant that hyperthyroidism was stable.

This clonotype was seen many times. Its specificity is not known. The study's findings and limits: Ophthalmopathy could be told apart from stable hyperthyroidism by a 13-signature model (about 88% sensitivity, 70% to 84% specificity). In predicting ophthalmopathy progression, the model reached over 70% sensitivity and around 72% specificity. Most clonotypes expanded in thyroid above 0.001 frequency were present in blood too.

Amplification of TCR beta CDR3 regions used RNA transcripts. First-round RT-PCR employed HTBI primers, with a second-round multiplex PCR after it. TCRdb called the multiplex PCR reads again in MiXCR, with one record for every CDR3 protein. The sample carries 500,000 to 600,000 distinct CDR3 sequences, approximately 37% recorded once. Sequencing input: peripheral blood or thyroid tissue (not recorded which). The sequence came from an adult man with Graves' hyperthyroidism.

The CDR3 sequence: CASSFAASGETQYF. As DNA, the CDR3 is TGTGCCAGCAGCTTTGCGGCTAGCGGGGAGACCCAGTACTTC. The chain is built from TRBV11-2 and TRBJ2-5; 8 bases match TRBD2. Trimming cost V 3 bases and J 5 bases; bases outside gene matches: 5. The CDR3 totals 14 residues. Germline CDR1 reads SGHAT; CDR2 reads FQNNGV.